This entry lists 21 T cell receptor beta chains sequenced from one sample in a study of PD-1 blockade in mismatch repair-deficient tumors. Clones were read by immunoSEQ multiplex PCR, and TCRdb kept only the in-frame ones, dropping some. The sample yields tens of thousands of clones, over 70% seen once. The sample here was peripheral blood, taken 12 weeks after starting pembrolizumab. The source is an adult with mismatch repair-deficient cancer.

This chain joins TRBV5-6 and TRBJ2-2; TRBD1 matches 8 bases. The CDR3 runs 14 residues. Germline values: CDR1 SGHDT, CDR2 YYEEEE. The trim removed 4 bases at V and 3 bases at J, leaving 2 bases unmatched. The CDR3 DNA is TGTGCCAGCAGCCTACAGGGGGACACCGGGGAGCTGTTTTTT. This encodes CASSLQGDTGELFF.

The chain has TRBV6-6 and TRBJ2-3; a possible D gene is TRBD1 (6 bases). The CDR3 is 15 amino acids. V lost 0 bases, J lost 0 bases, and 7 bases lay in between. Germline CDR1 and CDR2: MNHNY and SVGAGI (reference sequence). Here the CDR3 reads CASSYSTGSTDTQYF. As DNA, the CDR3 is TGTGCCAGCAGTTACTCTACAGGGAGCACAGATACGCAGTATTTT.

The chain is built from TRBV2 and TRBJ1-3, with TRBD1 identical over 7 bases. CDR3 length: 15 amino acids. J gave up 1 base and V 7 bases, and 7 bases lay outside the gene matches. Germline V gene data show CDR1 as SNHLY and CDR2 as FYNNEI. The CDR3 is CASKGGMGSGNTIYF. DNA of the CDR3: TGTGCCAGCAAAGGGGGCATGGGGTCTGGAAACACCATATATTTT.

The CDR3 reads CASSEGDRGYGYTF. The CDR3 nucleotides are TGTGCCAGCAGTGAGGGGGACAGGGGCTATGGCTACACCTTC. The rearrangement links TRBV6-1 to TRBJ1-2; the match to TRBD1 covers 10 bases. The CDR3 sequence is 14 residues long. Germline V gives CDR1 MNHNS, CDR2 SASEGT. The junction had 2 bases not matched to a gene; V was cut back by 3 bases and J by 4 bases.

The rearrangement joins TRBV5-6 to TRBJ2-7; 12 nucleotides agree with TRBD2. The junction had 1 base not matched to a gene; V was cut back by 0 bases and J by 3 bases. The CDR3 runs to 15 residues. The germline V gene encodes CDR1 SGHDT and CDR2 YYEEEE. For the CDR3, the DNA is TGTGCCAGCAGCTTGGTGGGACTAGCGGGCTACGAGCAGTACTTC. Encoded protein: CASSLVGLAGYEQYF.

This clone was seen a single time. The chain links TRBV5-4 to TRBJ2-5, with D perhaps TRBD2 (6 bases). CDR3 size: 15 residues. Germline loops: CDR1 SGHNT, CDR2 YYREEE (reference sequence). V lost 5 bases and J 2 bases, leaving 16 bases between the germline ends. The CDR3 nucleotides are TGTGCCAGCAGATTTCACAGCGGGCCTCAAGAGACCCAGTACTTC. Residues: CASRFHSGPQETQYF.

In its sample, this clone was seen once. The chain carries TRBV25-1 and TRBJ1-1; the D gene is possibly TRBD1 (6 bases). The CDR3 is 14 amino acids. V dropped 8 bases and J dropped 4 bases, with 17 bases sitting between them. Germline CDR1 and CDR2: MGHDK and SYGVNS. The DNA of the CDR3 is TGTGCCAGCTGCTTCGGGGGGCACAGCACTGAAGCTTTCTTT. The encoded protein is CASCFGGHSTEAFF.

This chain links TRBV11-3 with TRBJ2-1; a possible D gene is TRBD1 (6 bases). Deletions cut 4 bases from V and 4 bases from J, with 11 bases between. CDR1 and CDR2 (germline): SGHNT, YENEEA. This CDR3 has 14 amino acids. Here the CDR3 reads CASSSGDIYNEQFF. CDR3 nucleotide sequence: TGTGCCAGCAGCTCTGGGGACATTTACAATGAGCAGTTCTTC.

The chain uses TRBV18 and TRBJ2-3; either TRBD1 or TRBD2 may fit D (5 bases each). V lost 3 bases to trimming and J lost 3 bases, with 19 bases between them. This CDR3 has 17 residues. The V gene's germline CDR1 is KGHSH and CDR2 LQKENI. In DNA, the CDR3 is TGTGCCAGCTCACCGACTTTCCGGGACGAAGGGACAGATACGCAGTATTTT. Its translation: CASSPTFRDEGTDTQYF. Combining the CDR3 with reference TRBV18 and TRBJ2-3 gives the whole variable domain NAGVMQNPRHLVRRRGQEARLRCSPMKGHSHVYWYRQLPEEGLKFMVYLQKENIIDESGMPKERFSAEFPKEGPSILRIQQVVRGDSAAYFCASSPTFRDEGTDTQYFGPGTRLTVL.

The chain employs TRBV7-9 and TRBJ1-1, with D unclear. This CDR3 is 13 amino acids long. V gave up 3 bases and J gave up 1 base, with 6 bases separating them. Germline CDR1 SEHNR, CDR2 FQNEAQ (reference sequence). The CDR3 nucleotides are TGTGCCAGCAGCTTCGGGTCGAACACTGAAGCTTTCTTT. Translating gives CASSFGSNTEAFF.

This chain connects TRBV7-3 to TRBJ2-1; no firm D call. The CDR3 is 13 residues long. The V and J ends lost 5 bases and 2 bases respectively, with 7 bases between them. Per germline, CDR1 SGHTA and CDR2 FQGTGA. CDR3 protein: CASSPVAYNEQFF. The CDR3 bases are TGTGCCAGCAGCCCCGTGGCCTACAATGAGCAGTTCTTC.

The V and J genes are TRBV30 and TRBJ2-7; 9 bases agree with TRBD1. The CDR3 consists of 19 residues. Trimming cost V 1 base and J 6 bases; bases outside gene matches: 22. Germline V gene sequence: CDR1 GTSNPN, CDR2 SVGIG (reference sequence). The CDR3 DNA reads TGTGCCTGGAGTGGGATCGGACAGGGGATCGTTATGCCAGGGAGCGAGCAGTACTTC. Its translation is CAWSGIGQGIVMPGSEQYF.

The chain links TRBV25-1 to TRBJ2-5; unclear D gene. The CDR3 is made up of 11 amino acids. Trimming took 7 bases from V and 3 from J, leaving 6 bases between them. Germline CDR1 MGHDK, CDR2 SYGVNS. Written as DNA, the CDR3 is TGTGCCAGCATTCACGAAGAGACCCAGTACTTC. This encodes CASIHEETQYF.

V gene TRBV6-5 combines with J gene TRBJ1-2; D is undetermined. Deletions cut 6 bases from V and 8 bases from J, with 10 bases between. The CDR3 runs to 11 residues. Germline V gene lookup returns CDR1 MNHEY and CDR2 SVGAGI. The CDR3 protein is CASRSGLGYTF. The CDR3 nucleotides read TGTGCCAGCAGATCCGGCCTCGGCTACACCTTC.

The chain combines TRBV14 with TRBJ1-2; 9 nucleotides agree with TRBD1. This CDR3 is 15 amino acids long. The trim removed 3 bases at V and 7 bases at J, leaving 9 bases unmatched. Looked up from germline, CDR1 is SGHDN and CDR2 is FVKESK. CDR3 in DNA: TGTGCCAGCAGCCAGTCGACAGGGGGTCTGTCTGGCTACACCTTC. This sequence encodes CASSQSTGGLSGYTF.

The V call is TRBV15, the J call TRBJ1-1; 8 bases map to TRBD1. CDR3 length: 14 residues. Germline loops: CDR1 LNHNV, CDR2 YYDKDF (reference sequence). V dropped 8 bases and J dropped 0; count of bases not matched to a gene: 5. In DNA form, the CDR3 reads TGTGCCACCGGACAGGGTAGCGTGAACACTGAAGCTTTCTTT. Translating it yields CATGQGSVNTEAFF.

The rearrangement links TRBV4-3 to TRBJ2-5; TRBD1 aligns across 8 bases. The CDR3 contains 18 residues. V gave up 2 bases and J gave up 5 bases; unmatched junction bases: 16. Germline loops: CDR1 LGHNA, CDR2 YSLEER. In DNA, the CDR3 is TGCGCCAGCAGCCAAAGTTTAGCCTCAGGGGGCGCGAGGGAGACCCAGTACTTC. Translated, it gives CASSQSLASGGARETQYF.

This clone has a single count. The chain is built from TRBV7-3 and TRBJ2-1; 15 nucleotides align to TRBD2. V gave up 5 bases and J gave up 7 bases; unmatched junction bases: 9. CDR1 is SGHTA, CDR2 FQGTGA, per germline. The CDR3 contains 17 residues. CDR3 sequence: CASSEPGLAGGDNEQFF. The DNA of the CDR3 is TGTGCCAGCAGCGAACCGGGACTAGCGGGAGGAGATAATGAGCAGTTCTTC.

The V call is TRBV30, the J call TRBJ2-7; maybe TRBD2 (6 bases). V was trimmed by 1 base and J by 6 bases, leaving 10 bases between them. This CDR3 is 12 amino acids long. Germline lookup yields CDR1 GTSNPN and CDR2 SVGIG (reference sequence). CDR3 loop: CAWSAGVGEQYF. In DNA form, the CDR3 reads TGTGCCTGGAGTGCGGGGGTAGGCGAGCAGTACTTC.

The J gene is TRBJ2-1, the V gene TRBV30, with TRBD2 identical over 7 bases. CDR3 length: 14 residues. V gave up 1 base and J gave up 8 bases; unmatched junction bases: 8. Germline V lookup: CDR1 GTSNPN, CDR2 SVGIG (reference sequence). This CDR3 is CAWSGGGSGHEQFF. The CDR3 nucleotides read TGTGCCTGGAGTGGTGGCGGGAGTGGGCATGAGCAGTTCTTC.

The J gene is TRBJ2-3, the V gene TRBV4-2; TRBD2 aligns across 9 bases. Looked up from germline, CDR1 is LGHNA and CDR2 is YNFKEQ. V was clipped by 4 bases and J by 7 bases; unmatched bases: 9. This CDR3 spans 15 amino acids. The CDR3 protein is CASSPAGGRGNTQYF. As DNA, the CDR3 is TGTGCCAGCAGCCCAGCGGGAGGCCGGGGGAATACGCAGTATTTT.